Following are 19 T cell receptor beta chains from one sample sequenced in a study of cytomegalovirus exposure and HLA in healthy donors. Researchers ran the PCR with 60 Vbeta and 13 Jbeta primers. Libraries were prepared by immunoSEQ multiplex PCR; TCRdb keeps only in-frame clonotypes and omits some of them. This sample has some 150,000 clones, with over 70% found just once. Sequencing was done on a sample of PBMCs. The receptor source for this set is a middle-aged man in good health and CMV-seropositive.

The rearrangement joins TRBV5-1 to TRBJ1-1; 7 nucleotides align to TRBD1. Germline V gives CDR1 SGHRS, CDR2 YFSETQ. This CDR3 comprises 18 residues. V lost 2 bases and J lost 7; bases outside the gene matches: 20. CDR3: CASSFTRDSGSRQNEAFF. The CDR3 nucleotides are TGCGCCAGCAGCTTTACCCGGGACAGTGGGTCAAGGCAGAATGAAGCTTTCTTT.

The CDR3: CASSEGEFYGYTF. CDR3 nucleotide sequence: TGTGCCAGCAGTGAAGGCGAATTCTATGGCTACACCTTC. V gene TRBV2 combines with J gene TRBJ1-2, with unresolved D. This CDR3 comprises 13 residues. The germline CDR1 and CDR2 sequences are SNHLY and FYNNEI. Trimming pared 1 base from V and 4 bases from J, leaving 7 bases between.

The V call is TRBV19, the J call TRBJ2-7; the D gene is possibly TRBD2 (7 bases). V lost 8 bases and J lost 1, with 9 bases in between. Germline CDR1 and CDR2: LNHDA and SQIVND (reference sequence). This CDR3 has 12 residues. For the CDR3, the DNA is TGTGCCAGTGGGGGGGCGTCCTACGAGCAGTACTTC. As protein: CASGGASYEQYF.

This clone was detected only a few times. Compared with germline, one end of the junction differs, possibly owing to a read error. The V gene is TRBV10-2, the J gene TRBJ2-7, with 12 bases aligning to TRBD2. This CDR3 has 14 amino acids. Per germline, CDR1 WSHSY and CDR2 SAAADI. The CDR3 sequence is CASRLGLAGLGYFF. The CDR3 DNA reads TGCGCCAGCAGACTAGGACTAGCGGGGCTTGGTTATTTCTTC.

V is TRBV5-6 and J is TRBJ2-7; 8 nucleotides align to TRBD1. CDR1 is SGHDT, CDR2 YYEEEE, per germline. V shed 2 bases, J shed 2 bases, and the junction held 9 bases outside the gene matches. CDR3 length: 16 residues. The CDR3 reads CASSFRRGRQTYEQYF. For the CDR3, the DNA is TGTGCCAGCAGCTTTCGCAGGGGGCGGCAAACCTACGAGCAGTACTTC.

As regards this clone: Different DNA sequences within this sample yield the same CDR3. The chain combines TRBV11-2 with TRBJ2-3; TRBD1 agrees at 7 bases. CDR3 length: 15 amino acids. Germline values: CDR1 SGHAT, CDR2 FQNNGV. Trimming cost V 1 base and J 3 bases; bases outside gene matches: 4. CDR3 bases: TGTGCCAGCAGCTTAGGACAGGGCGCGACAGATACGCAGTATTTT. This codes for CASSLGQGATDTQYF.

The genes are TRBV6-1 and TRBJ1-2, with 7 bases that match TRBD1. Germline assignment: CDR1 MNHNS and CDR2 SASEGT. CDR3 length: 15 amino acids. V lost 6 bases, J lost 4 bases, and 11 bases stayed unmatched. The CDR3 coding sequence is TGTGCCAGCAGAGAGGCCTTGACAGGGACCTATGGCTACACCTTC. Protein: CASREALTGTYGYTF.

This clone was recorded once. The chain recombines TRBV19 with TRBJ1-1, with no clear D. V was cut by 3 bases and J by 4 bases, with 21 bases left in between. The V gene's germline CDR1 is LNHDA and CDR2 SQIVND (reference sequence). The CDR3 has 17 amino acids. The CDR3 region has the DNA TGTGCCAGTAGTATTGGGCAGTCACTGGTCTCCCTCACTGAAGCTTTCTTT. Its translation is CASSIGQSLVSLTEAFF. Complete variable domain (other parts from reference TRBV19 and TRBJ1-1): DGGITQSPKYLFRKEGQNVTLSCEQNLNHDAMYWYRQDPGQGLRLIYYSQIVNDFQKGDIAEGYSVSREKKESFPLTVTSAQKNPTAFYLCASSIGQSLVSLTEAFFGQGTRLTVV.

This sequence joins TRBV6-5 and TRBJ2-5; 12 positions agree with TRBD2. The DNA matches TRBJ2-7 better at its end, which makes the J call doubtful. The CDR3 is 14 amino acids. Germline CDR1 and CDR2: MNHEY and SVGAGI. The CDR3 bases are TGTGCCAGCAGTTCCAGACTAGCGGGAGACGAGCAGTACTTC. Residues: CASSSRLAGDEQYF.

The chain carries TRBV6-1 and TRBJ1-3; no clear D. Gene TRBJ2-2 matches the end of the DNA better, so the J call may be wrong. The length of the CDR3 is 15 residues. The germline CDR1 and CDR2 sequences are MNHNS and SASEGT. The CDR3 sequence: CASSEMGYLGGELFF. The CDR3 DNA follows: TGTGCCAGCAGTGAAATGGGATATCTGGGCGGGGAGCTGTTTTTT.

This chain links TRBV7-2 with TRBJ2-2; D is perhaps TRBD1 (5 bases). Germline loops: CDR1 SGHTA, CDR2 FQGNSA. V was pared by 3 bases and J by 5 bases, with 10 bases between. This CDR3 contains 14 residues. The CDR3 region has the DNA TGTGCCAGCAGCTTTCCCAGGGTGACCGGGGAGCTGTTTTTT. Translated, it gives CASSFPRVTGELFF.

This sequence joins TRBV7-2 and TRBJ2-7; no reliable D call. The V and J ends lost 2 bases and 2 bases respectively, with 10 bases between them. From germline, CDR1 is SGHTA and CDR2 FQGNSA. This CDR3 has 14 amino acids. CDR3 sequence reads: CASSLPERTYEQYF. The CDR3 DNA follows: TGTGCCAGCAGCTTACCGGAGAGAACCTACGAGCAGTACTTC.

The chain combines TRBV2 with TRBJ1-5; tentative D call: TRBD1 (5 bases). The CDR3 loop spans 15 amino acids. The ends were cut back, 0 bases at V and 7 bases at J, with 13 bases in the middle. Germline CDR1 reads SNHLY; CDR2 reads FYNNEI. The CDR3 DNA reads TGTGCCAGCAGTGAAGCCGCGGGACTCTGGCAGCCCCAGCATTTT. It codes for CASSEAAGLWQPQHF.

This sequence joins TRBV2 and TRBJ2-3; perhaps TRBD1 as D (6 bases). This CDR3 spans 13 amino acids. From germline, CDR1 is SNHLY and CDR2 FYNNEI. The ends were cut back, 9 bases at V and 0 bases at J, with 10 bases in the middle. The CDR3 reads CARSDRSTDTQYF. CDR3 sequence (DNA): TGTGCCAGGTCGGACAGAAGCACAGATACGCAGTATTTT.

The gene calls are TRBV9 and TRBJ2-2; 9 nucleotides agree with TRBD1. Germline-derived CDR1 and CDR2 are SGDLS and YYNGEE. V was pared by 8 bases and J by 2 bases, with 7 bases of the junction left unmatched. This CDR3 spans 15 amino acids. The CDR3 protein is CASLPGQGNTGELFF. The CDR3 region has the DNA TGTGCCAGTCTCCCGGGACAGGGAAACACCGGGGAGCTGTTTTTT.

The chain joins TRBV6-5 to TRBJ1-2, with TRBD1 identical over 7 bases. Germline V CDR1 and CDR2: MNHEY, SVGAGI. J was trimmed by 4 bases and V by 2 bases; bases with no gene match: 7. This CDR3 has 15 amino acids. DNA for the CDR3: TGTGCCAGCAGTTACCTGGACAGGTTGGGCTATGGCTACACCTTC. This sequence encodes CASSYLDRLGYGYTF.

This sequence joins TRBV5-6 and TRBJ2-7; D uncertain. Germline V lookup: CDR1 SGHDT, CDR2 YYEEEE. The CDR3 extends over 14 amino acids. V lost 0 bases and J 0 bases, leaving 7 bases between the germline ends. DNA of the CDR3: TGTGCCAGCAGCTTGGCCTCGAGCTCCTACGAGCAGTACTTC. This encodes CASSLASSSYEQYF. The complete variable domain, with remaining parts taken from reference TRBV5-6 and TRBJ2-7, reads DAGVTQSPTHLIKTRGQQVTLRCSPKSGHDTVSWYQQALGQGPQFIFQYYEEEERQRGNFPDRFSGHQFPNYSSELNVNALLLGDSALYLCASSLASSSYEQYFGPGTRLTVT.

This clone was picked up a small number of times. V is TRBV7-2 and J is TRBJ2-7; the D gene is possibly TRBD2 (6 bases). The germline gives CDR1 SGHTA, CDR2 FQGNSA. The CDR3 sequence is 12 residues long. The V and J ends lost 7 bases and 3 bases respectively, with 10 bases between them. CDR3 region: CASTLEGYEQYF. As DNA, the CDR3 is TGTGCCAGCACCCTGGAGGGCTACGAGCAGTACTTC.

This chain connects TRBV9 to TRBJ2-2; 10 bases are shared with TRBD1. The CDR3 covers 16 residues. Losses at the gene ends were 0 bases for V and 6 bases for J; bases not matched to a gene: 5. CDR1 is SGDLS, CDR2 YYNGEE, per germline. The CDR3 spells CASSVAWTGGSGELFF. DNA of the CDR3: TGTGCCAGCAGCGTAGCATGGACAGGGGGTTCCGGGGAGCTGTTTTTT.